One and the same sample provided the 8 T cell receptor beta chains below, sequenced in a study of T cell repertoires in cytomegalovirus infection. Via MiXCR, TCRdb re-called the reads, giving one row per CDR3 protein. The table includes 480,000 or so distinct CDR3 sequences, around 11% detected once. The sample consisted of PBMCs. The origin of the receptors is a human donor in good health (CMV status not recorded). Some clones in this sample may be carry-over from other donors' samples.

Ten or more counts support this clonotype. This chain links TRBV7-8 with TRBJ1-4; D gene ambiguous. The CDR3 sequence is 14 residues long. With 10 bases removed from V and 0 bases from J, the gap between germline ends came to 12 bases. Germline V gene data show CDR1 as SGHVS and CDR2 as FQNEAQ. CDR3 sequence: CAISDGATNEKLFF. In nucleotides, the CDR3 is TGTGCCATCTCGGACGGAGCAACTAATGAAAAACTGTTTTTT.

Turning to this clonotype: This may be a read error: a much more frequent sequence differs by one nucleotide. The chain uses TRBV20-1 and TRBJ2-4; 7 bases are a match to TRBD2. Germline lookup yields CDR1 DFQATT and CDR2 SNEGSKA (reference sequence). The junction had 6 bases not matched to a gene; V was cut back by 0 bases and J by 7 bases. This CDR3 contains 14 residues. This CDR3 reads CSARDVRGSNIQYF. CDR3 in DNA: TGCAGTGCTAGAGATGTCCGCGGGAGCAACATTCAGTACTTC.

This clonotype was observed many times. The J gene is TRBJ2-3, the V gene TRBV7-8, with 7 bases aligning to TRBD2. The CDR3 is 14 amino acids. V shed 4 bases and J 3 bases; nucleotides not matched to a gene: 4. Germline-derived CDR1 and CDR2 are SGHVS and FQNEAQ. The chain's CDR3 is CASSYRDYTDTQYF. CDR3 DNA: TGTGCCAGCAGCTACCGGGACTATACAGATACGCAGTATTTT.

Ten or more counts support this clonotype. The rearrangement joins TRBV19 to TRBJ2-1; D ambiguous. Trimming cost V 2 bases and J 0 bases, with 8 bases left between them. Germline CDR1 and CDR2: LNHDA and SQIVND (reference sequence). The CDR3 spans 15 residues. The CDR3 sequence: CASSIFGSSYNEQFF. DNA for the CDR3: TGTGCCAGTAGTATATTCGGAAGCTCCTACAATGAGCAGTTCTTC.

This clonotype was found many times. The chain joins TRBV7-9 to TRBJ1-4; TRBD1 might be the D (6 bases). The V end was cut by 5 bases, the J end by 8 bases, with 15 bases between. Germline assignment: CDR1 SEHNR and CDR2 FQNEAQ (reference sequence). The CDR3 covers 14 residues. For the CDR3, the DNA is TGTGCCAGCAGCCAGAGGGACAAACGGGAAAAACTGTTTTTT. It is translated as CASSQRDKREKLFF.

This clonotype was detected many times. This chain uses TRBV20-1 with TRBJ2-5, with D unresolved. Trimming stripped 8 bases from V and 0 bases from J, with 7 bases between. Germline CDR1 reads DFQATT; CDR2 reads SNEGSKA (reference sequence). The CDR3 length is 11 residues. The CDR3 DNA sequence: TGCAGTACGGAACACCAAGAGACCCAGTACTTC. Its protein product is CSTEHQETQYF.

This clonotype was counted at least ten times. The chain links TRBV20-1 to TRBJ2-7; D not resolved. From germline, CDR1 is DFQATT and CDR2 SNEGSKA (reference sequence). The V and J ends lost 6 bases and 3 bases respectively, with 9 bases between them. This CDR3 has 11 amino acids. The CDR3 DNA reads TGCAGTGCCCCCTCGCTCTACGAGCAGTACTTC. Translating gives CSAPSLYEQYF.

Many counts were recorded for this clonotype. The chain combines TRBV12-3 or TRBV12-4 with TRBJ2-5; TRBD1 matches 8 bases. J gave up 2 bases and V 0 bases, and 2 bases lay outside the gene matches. The CDR3 consists of 15 residues. DNA for the CDR3: TGTGCCAGCAGTTTAGCGGGACAGGAGCAAGAGACCCAGTACTTC. Amino acid sequence: CASSLAGQEQETQYF.